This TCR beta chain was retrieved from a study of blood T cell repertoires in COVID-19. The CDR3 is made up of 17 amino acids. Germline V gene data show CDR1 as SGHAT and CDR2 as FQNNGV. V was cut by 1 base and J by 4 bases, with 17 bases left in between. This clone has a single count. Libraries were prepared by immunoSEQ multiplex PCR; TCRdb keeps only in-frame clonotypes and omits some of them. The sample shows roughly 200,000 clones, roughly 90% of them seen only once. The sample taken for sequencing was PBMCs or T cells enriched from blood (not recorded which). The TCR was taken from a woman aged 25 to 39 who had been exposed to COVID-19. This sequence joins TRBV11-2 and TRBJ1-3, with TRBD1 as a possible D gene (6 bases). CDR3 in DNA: TGTGCCAGCAGCTTAGGATTTCAGGGGTCCCTCGGAAACACCATATATTTT. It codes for CASSLGFQGSLGNTIYF. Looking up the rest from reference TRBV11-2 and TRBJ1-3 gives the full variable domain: EAGVAQSPRYKIIEKRQSVAFWCNPISGHATLYWYQQILGQGPKLLIQFQNNGVVDDSQLPKDRFSAERLKGVDSTLKIQPAKLEDSAVYLCASSLGFQGSLGNTIYFGEGSWLTVV.